This TCR beta chain was recorded in a study of cytomegalovirus exposure and HLA in healthy donors. Study-wide results and caveats: As was reported, the HLA-A and HLA-B alleles of most subjects were accurately predicted from TCR beta sequences.

As to this clone: What it recognizes is unknown.

The PCR employed 60 Vbeta primers together with 13 Jbeta primers. The assay was immunoSEQ multiplex PCR, and TCRdb's table has in-frame clones only and misses some. The sample lists 150,000 to 200,000 clones; about 75% were seen once. Germline CDR1 and CDR2: MGHRA and YSYEKL. The CDR3 covers 14 residues. Trimming cost V 4 bases and J 3 bases, with 10 bases left between them. V and J are TRBV4-1 and TRBJ1-5; D perhaps matches TRBD1 (6 bases). This receptor was obtained from a young man in good health and CMV-seropositive. The specimen was PBMCs. The CDR3 DNA follows: TGCGCCAGCAGCCTTCGGGGGGCCAATCAGCCCCAGCATTTT. As protein: CASSLRGANQPQHF.